A single sample is the source of the 10 T cell receptor beta chains below, sequenced in a study of T cells in Graves' hyperthyroidism and ophthalmopathy. The TCR beta CDR3 regions underwent amplification using RNA transcripts as the source. First-round RT-PCR of the TCR CDR3 relied on the HTBI primer set. One entry per CDR3 protein results from TCRdb running MiXCR on the multiplex PCR reads. The sample holds a few hundred thousand distinct CDR3 sequences, about a sixth seen once. The specimen sequenced was blood. These receptor sequences come from a woman aged 25 to 39 with Graves' hyperthyroidism.

In its sample, this clonotype was seen once. V gene TRBV28 combines with J gene TRBJ1-4; D perhaps matches TRBD1 (5 bases). CDR3 size: 15 residues. Per the germline V gene, CDR1 is MDHEN and CDR2 is SYDVKM. Deletions cut 3 bases from V and 4 bases from J, with 12 bases between. The CDR3 loop is CASSFPGLGNEKLFF. The CDR3 DNA sequence: TGTGCCAGCAGTTTCCCAGGGCTTGGTAATGAAAAACTGTTTTTT.

This clonotype was detected many times. The V and J genes are TRBV7-2 and TRBJ2-3; 9 bases line up with TRBD1. Germline values: CDR1 SGHTA, CDR2 FQGNSA. The CDR3 extends over 15 amino acids. The junction had 4 bases not matched to a gene; V was cut back by 3 bases and J by 3 bases. CDR3 DNA: TGTGCCAGCAGCTTTGAGACAGGGGGTACAGATACGCAGTATTTT. It translates to CASSFETGGTDTQYF.

In its sample, this clonotype was seen many times. The chain has TRBV18 and TRBJ1-5, with D tentatively TRBD1 (5 bases). The CDR3 is made up of 17 amino acids. Germline CDR1 is KGHSH and CDR2 is LQKENI. V was pared by 3 bases and J by 2 bases, with 17 bases between. CDR3 protein: CASSPSRERLGNQPQHF. The CDR3 DNA reads TGTGCCAGCTCACCGTCCAGGGAACGTCTTGGCAATCAGCCCCAGCATTTT. The whole variable domain, remainder taken from reference TRBV18 and TRBJ1-5, is NAGVMQNPRHLVRRRGQEARLRCSPMKGHSHVYWYRQLPEEGLKFMVYLQKENIIDESGMPKERFSAEFPKEGPSILRIQQVVRGDSAAYFCASSPSRERLGNQPQHFGDGTRLSIL.

This clonotype occurred many times. CDR3 residues: CASSLQDGRGYTF. In DNA form, the CDR3 reads TGTGCCAGCAGCTTACAAGACGGTAGGGGCTACACCTTC. The chain joins TRBV7-2 to TRBJ1-2; D is ambiguous. The V gene lost 2 bases and the J gene lost 8 bases, with 12 bases spanning the gap. This CDR3 has 13 amino acids. Germline assignment: CDR1 SGHTA and CDR2 FQGNSA.

The chain has TRBV10-3 and TRBJ1-2, with TRBD1 identical over 8 bases. The CDR3 sequence is 13 residues long. Germline CDR1 is ENHRY and CDR2 is SYGVKD. Trimming removed 6 bases from V and 5 bases from J; junction bases left unmatched: 5. CDR3 loop: CAIRAGGGYGYTF. The CDR3 nucleotides read TGTGCCATCAGGGCAGGGGGCGGATATGGCTACACCTTC.

CDR3 residues: CASSQTRPGLAGLGSTDTQYF. CDR3 sequence (DNA): TGCGCCAGCAGCCAGACCCGGCCGGGACTAGCGGGACTGGGGAGCACAGATACGCAGTATTTT. V usage is TRBV4-3 and J usage is TRBJ2-3; 13 nucleotides align to TRBD2. Looked up from germline, CDR1 is LGHNA and CDR2 is YSLEER. The CDR3 runs to 21 residues. Germline trimming cut 3 bases from V and 0 bases from J; bases unmatched to any gene: 15.

A few counts support this clonotype. CDR3 nucleotide sequence: TGCGCCAGCAGCCAAGGCCGGGGGCGCGACGAGCAGTACTTC. Protein: CASSQGRGRDEQYF. The genes are TRBV4-1 and TRBJ2-7; perhaps D is TRBD1 or TRBD2 (6 bases each). The germline V gene encodes CDR1 MGHRA and CDR2 YSYEKL. The CDR3 has 14 amino acids. V gave up 1 base and J gave up 5 bases, with 12 bases separating them.

Points on this clonotype: This may arise from a read error, as a much more abundant clone is one base away. This chain links TRBV10-3 with TRBJ2-1; D may be TRBD1 (6 bases). Germline CDR1 reads ENHRY; CDR2 reads SYGVKD. Trimming shortened V by 4 bases and J by 4 bases, and 14 bases separated the two germline ends. The CDR3 length is 15 residues. The CDR3 is CAISGPDRLYNEQFF. The CDR3 region has the DNA TGTGCCATCAGTGGTCCAGACAGGCTATACAATGAGCAGTTCTTC.

This clonotype was counted at least ten times. The chain has TRBV10-1 and TRBJ1-1, with 8 bases fitting TRBD1. V lost 6 bases, J lost 0 bases, and 6 bases stayed unmatched. CDR1 and CDR2 (germline): WNHNN, SYGVQD (reference sequence). This CDR3 contains 15 residues. The CDR3 reads CASSEDRAMNTEAFF. Written as DNA, the CDR3 is TGCGCCAGCAGCGAGGACAGGGCCATGAACACTGAAGCTTTCTTT.

This clonotype was recorded a few times. This sequence joins TRBV14 and TRBJ1-1, with D uncertain. Germline V gene lookup returns CDR1 SGHDN and CDR2 FVKESK. Deletions cut 0 bases from V and 11 bases from J, with 13 bases between. This CDR3 comprises 13 residues. This CDR3 is CASSQDLTPVAFF. The CDR3 DNA reads as TGTGCCAGCAGCCAAGATTTGACCCCGGTCGCTTTCTTT.